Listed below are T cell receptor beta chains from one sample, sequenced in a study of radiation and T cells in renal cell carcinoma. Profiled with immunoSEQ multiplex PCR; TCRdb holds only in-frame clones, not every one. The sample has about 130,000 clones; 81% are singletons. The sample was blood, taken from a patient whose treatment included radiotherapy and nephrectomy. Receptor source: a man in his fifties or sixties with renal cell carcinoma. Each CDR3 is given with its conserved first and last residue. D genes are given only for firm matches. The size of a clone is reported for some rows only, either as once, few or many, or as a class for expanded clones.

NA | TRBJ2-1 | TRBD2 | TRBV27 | TGTGCCAGCAGTCCCGTTGCGGGAGGGCGGGTGTATGAGCAGTTCTTC | CASSPVAGGRVYEQFF
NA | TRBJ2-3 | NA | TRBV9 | TGTGCCAGCAGCCTCGACGGGGATCGCACAGATACGCAGTATTTT | CASSLDGDRTDTQYF
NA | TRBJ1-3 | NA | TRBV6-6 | TGTGCCAGCAGGCGACAGGCGGACTCTGGAAACACCATATATTTT | CASRRQADSGNTIYF
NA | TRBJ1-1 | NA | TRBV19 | TGTGCCAGTAGTATAGCCACCCCAGGGGATCTTGAAGCTTTCTTT | CASSIATPGDLEAFF
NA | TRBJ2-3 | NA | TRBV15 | TGTGCCACCACCCCAGGGACAGATACGCAGTATTTT | CATTPGTDTQYF
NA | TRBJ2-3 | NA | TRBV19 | TGTGCCAGTAGTAACGGGAACACAGATACGCAGTATTTT | CASSNGNTDTQYF
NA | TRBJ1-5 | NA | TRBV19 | TGTGCCAGTAGGGACTCGGGTTGGAATCAGCCCCAGCATTTT | CASRDSGWNQPQHF
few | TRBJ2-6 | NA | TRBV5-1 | TGCGCCAGCAGCCCAGGGGATCTCTCTGGGGCCAACGTCCTGACTTTC | CASSPGDLSGANVLTF
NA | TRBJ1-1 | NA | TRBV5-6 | TGTGCCAGCAGCCATCAGTATCCGAAGGGTGAAGCTTTCTTT | CASSHQYPKGEAFF
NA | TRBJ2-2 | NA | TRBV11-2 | TGTGCCAGCAGCTTTGGACAGTTCCGCACCGGGGAGCTGTTTTTT | CASSFGQFRTGELFF
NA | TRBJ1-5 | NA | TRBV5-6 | TGTGCCAGCAGCAAAGGGGGAACCCATCAGCCCCAGCATTTT | CASSKGGTHQPQHF
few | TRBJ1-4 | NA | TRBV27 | TGTGCCAGCAGTACACACGGACGAGGAACGGTGTTTTTT | CASSTHGRGTVFF
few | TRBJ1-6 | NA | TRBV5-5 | TGTGCCAGCAGCTTGTGGGGAACTAATTCACCCCTCCACTTT | CASSLWGTNSPLHF
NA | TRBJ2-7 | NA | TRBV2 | TGTGCCAGCAGTGCCAGGGTGTCTGCGGACGAGCAGTACTTC | CASSARVSADEQYF
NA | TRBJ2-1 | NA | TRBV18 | TGTGCCAGCTCACCAGAGTGGGGTTACAATGAGCAGTTCTTC | CASSPEWGYNEQFF
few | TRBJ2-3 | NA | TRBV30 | TGTGCATCAGGATCGGGGACGCAGTATTTT | CASGSGTQYF
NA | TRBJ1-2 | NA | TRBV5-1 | TGCGCCAGCAGCTCCACGGACGGACCCTATGGCTACACCTTC | CASSSTDGPYGYTF
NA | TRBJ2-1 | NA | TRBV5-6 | TGTGCCAGCAGCCTGCCCGGGAGCCCCCGTCAGTTCTTC | CASSLPGSPRQFF
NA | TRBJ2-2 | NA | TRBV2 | TGTGCCAGCACCCAACTCCAGGGTGCCGGGGAGCTGTTTTTT | CASTQLQGAGELFF
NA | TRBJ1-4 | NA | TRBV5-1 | TGCGCCAGCAGCTGGGGAAGGGGTGCAACTAATGAAAAACTGTTTTTT | CASSWGRGATNEKLFF
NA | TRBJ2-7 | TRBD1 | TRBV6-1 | TGTGCCAGCAGACAGGGGGAATTGGGCGAGCAGTACTTC | CASRQGELGEQYF
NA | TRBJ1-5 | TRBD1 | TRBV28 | TGTGCCAGCAGTTTGGGGGACAGGAGCCATAGCAATCAGCCCCAGCATTTT | CASSLGDRSHSNQPQHF
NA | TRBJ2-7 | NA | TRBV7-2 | TGTGCCAGCAGCCGTCAAACCGAGCAGTACTTC | CASSRQTEQYF
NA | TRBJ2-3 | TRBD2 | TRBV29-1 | TGCAGTACTAGCGGGGGGGGCACAGATACGCAGTATTTT | CSTSGGGTDTQYF
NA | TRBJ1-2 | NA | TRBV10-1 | TGCGCCAGCAGTGCCGGGACGGAATATGGCTACACCTTC | CASSAGTEYGYTF
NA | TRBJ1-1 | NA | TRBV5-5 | TGTGCCAGCAGCTTGGTCATTGGATACACTGAAGCTTTCTTT | CASSLVIGYTEAFF
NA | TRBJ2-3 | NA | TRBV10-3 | TGTGCCATCAGTGAACGAGCAGCTAGCACAGATACGCAGTATTTT | CAISERAASTDTQYF
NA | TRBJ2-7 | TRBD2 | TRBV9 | TGTGCCAGCAGCGTCGGTGGACTAGCGGCCTCCTACGAGCAGTACTTC | CASSVGGLAASYEQYF
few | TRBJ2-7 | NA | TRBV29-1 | TGCAGCGTTGCGGGGGGCCCCCACGAGCAGTACTTC | CSVAGGPHEQYF
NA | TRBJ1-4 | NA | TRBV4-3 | TGCGCCAGCAGCCAAGACGAGGGGGTGAATGAAAAACTGTTTTTT | CASSQDEGVNEKLFF
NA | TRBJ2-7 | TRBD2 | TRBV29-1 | TGCAGCGTTGTGGGTAGCGGGAACCCCTACGAGCAGTACTTC | CSVVGSGNPYEQYF
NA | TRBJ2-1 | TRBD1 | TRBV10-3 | TGTGCCACCGCCGGGACAGGGGATCGGAGCTCCTACAATGAGCAGTTCTTC | CATAGTGDRSSYNEQFF
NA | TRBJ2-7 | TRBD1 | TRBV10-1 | TGCGCCAGCAGTGTGGGACAGGGGTGGTCCTACGAGCAGTACTTC | CASSVGQGWSYEQYF
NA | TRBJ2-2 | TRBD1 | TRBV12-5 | TGTGCTAGTGGTTTGTGGGAACAGGGGGCAACCGGGGAGCTGTTTTTT | CASGLWEQGATGELFF
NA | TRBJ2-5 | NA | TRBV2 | TGTGCCAGCAGTGAATCCAACAACCAAGAGACCCAGTACTTC | CASSESNNQETQYF
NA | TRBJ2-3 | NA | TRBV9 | TGTGCCGGGTCAAGGACAGCTAGCACAGATACGCAGTATTTT | CAGSRTASTDTQYF
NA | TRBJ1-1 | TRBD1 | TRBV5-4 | TGTGCCAGCAGCTCGGGACAGGGAGACACTGAAGCTTTCTTT | CASSSGQGDTEAFF
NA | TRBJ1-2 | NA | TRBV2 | TGTGCCAGCAGTGAACGACCATACCTCAACTATGGCTACACCTTC | CASSERPYLNYGYTF
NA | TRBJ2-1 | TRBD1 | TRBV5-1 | TGCGCCAGCAGTACCTCTCCCCCGACAGGGAGTAACAATGAGCAGTTCTTC | CASSTSPPTGSNNEQFF
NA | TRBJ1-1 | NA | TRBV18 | TGTGCTAGCTCACCAAATACCGGGTTGAACACTGAAGCTTTCTTT | CASSPNTGLNTEAFF
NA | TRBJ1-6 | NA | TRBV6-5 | TGTGCCAGCAGTCCGCTGGGGCGTTCACCCCTCCACTTT | CASSPLGRSPLHF
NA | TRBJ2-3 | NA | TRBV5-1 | TGCGCCAGCAGCCCGACCCTTAGCACAGATACGCAGTATTTT | CASSPTLSTDTQYF
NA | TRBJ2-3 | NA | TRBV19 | TGTGCCAGCCTCCCGGGGGACACAGATACGCAGTATTTT | CASLPGDTDTQYF
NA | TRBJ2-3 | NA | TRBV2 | TGTGCCAGCAGTGCGACAGGACCCACAGATACGCAGTATTTT | CASSATGPTDTQYF
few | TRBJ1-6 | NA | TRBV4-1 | TGCGCCAGCAGCCAAGGAGTTCAAGGCTCCTATAATTCACCCCTCCACTTT | CASSQGVQGSYNSPLHF
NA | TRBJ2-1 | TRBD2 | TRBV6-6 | TGTGCCAGCAGTCCTAGCGGGAGGGGCGATGAGCAGTTCTTC | CASSPSGRGDEQFF
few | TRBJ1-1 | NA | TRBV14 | TGTGCCAGCAGCCAAGCCAGGGTTATCACTGAAGCTTTCTTT | CASSQARVITEAFF
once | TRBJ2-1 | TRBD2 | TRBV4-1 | TGCGCCAGCAGCCAAGGACTAGCGGGGGGTATCTCCTACAATGAGCAGTTCTTC | CASSQGLAGGISYNEQFF